Listed below are T cell receptor beta chains from one sample, sequenced in a study of shared clonotypes between healthy human individuals. The data were produced by immunoSEQ multiplex PCR, yet TCRdb's version contains in-frame clones alone and is incomplete. The repertoire holds over 2 million clones, about 95% seen once, with about 1.1% in the top ten. The sequenced sample was naive CD8+ T cells sorted from blood. These receptors all stem from a man between 18 and 35 years old in good health. The CDR3 runs from the conserved cysteine through the conserved F or W. Fields, in order: CDR3 protein, CDR3 DNA, D gene, J gene, V gene. The D gene is left open where the match is weak.

CDR3aa: CASGTESYEQYF
CDR3nt: TGTGCCAGCGGGACGGAGTCCTACGAGCAGTACTTC
d_gene: NA
j_gene: TRBJ2-7
v_gene: TRBV7-9

CDR3aa: CASSQGIEADYGYTF
CDR3nt: TGCGCCAGCAGCCAGGGAATCGAGGCGGACTATGGCTACACCTTC
d_gene: NA
j_gene: TRBJ1-2
v_gene: TRBV4-3

CDR3aa: CASTGAGGAGEQYF
CDR3nt: TGTGCCAGCACCGGAGCGGGAGGGGCGGGCGAGCAGTACTTC
d_gene: TRBD2
j_gene: TRBJ2-7
v_gene: TRBV6-5

CDR3aa: CASSPPGQEPYEQYF
CDR3nt: TGTGCCAGCTCACCACCGGGACAGGAGCCCTACGAGCAGTACTTC
d_gene: TRBD1
j_gene: TRBJ2-7
v_gene: TRBV18

CDR3aa: CASTDGTGGTGELFF
CDR3nt: TGTGCCAGCACCGACGGGACAGGGGGGACCGGGGAGCTGTTTTTT
d_gene: TRBD1
j_gene: TRBJ2-2
v_gene: TRBV9

CDR3aa: CASSQWVGGDEKLFF
CDR3nt: TGTGCCAGCAGCCAATGGGTAGGAGGGGATGAAAAACTGTTTTTT
d_gene: NA
j_gene: TRBJ1-4
v_gene: TRBV4-2

CDR3aa: CASSKANRLSYEQYF
CDR3nt: TGTGCCAGCAGCAAAGCTAACAGATTATCCTACGAGCAGTACTTC
d_gene: NA
j_gene: TRBJ2-7
v_gene: TRBV21-1

CDR3aa: CASRADTQYF
CDR3nt: TGTGCCAGCAGGGCAGATACGCAGTATTTT
d_gene: NA
j_gene: TRBJ2-3
v_gene: TRBV7-9

CDR3aa: CASSLTGFYEQYF
CDR3nt: TGTGCCAGTAGTTTGACAGGGTTCTACGAGCAGTACTTC
d_gene: TRBD1
j_gene: TRBJ2-7
v_gene: TRBV19

CDR3aa: CASSQPQGPNTEAFF
CDR3nt: TGTGCCAGCTCACAACCCCAGGGTCCAAACACTGAAGCTTTCTTT
d_gene: NA
j_gene: TRBJ1-1
v_gene: TRBV18

CDR3aa: CASSLWTGATGELFF
CDR3nt: TGCGCCAGCAGCCTATGGACAGGGGCCACCGGGGAGCTGTTTTTT
d_gene: TRBD1
j_gene: TRBJ2-2
v_gene: TRBV5-1

CDR3aa: CASQNNEQFF
CDR3nt: TGTGCCAGTCAGAACAATGAGCAGTTCTTC
d_gene: NA
j_gene: TRBJ2-1
v_gene: TRBV25-1

CDR3aa: CASSYSAHSYNSPLHF
CDR3nt: TGTGCCAGCAGTTACTCGGCTCACTCCTATAATTCACCCCTCCACTTT
d_gene: NA
j_gene: TRBJ1-6
v_gene: TRBV6-5